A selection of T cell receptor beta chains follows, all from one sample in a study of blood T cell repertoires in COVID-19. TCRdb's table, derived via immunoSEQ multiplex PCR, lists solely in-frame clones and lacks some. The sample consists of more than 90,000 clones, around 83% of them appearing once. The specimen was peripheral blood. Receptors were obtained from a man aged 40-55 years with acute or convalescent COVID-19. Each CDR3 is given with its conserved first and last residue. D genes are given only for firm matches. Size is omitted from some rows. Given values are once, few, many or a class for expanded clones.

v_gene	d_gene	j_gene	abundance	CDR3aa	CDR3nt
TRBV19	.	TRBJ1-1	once	CASSPNRMNTEAFF	TGTGCCAGTAGCCCCAACAGAATGAACACTGAAGCTTTCTTT
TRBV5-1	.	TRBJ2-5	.	CASTQGSGETQYF	TGCGCCAGCACCCAGGGGTCTGGGGAGACCCAGTACTTC
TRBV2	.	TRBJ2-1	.	CASSDPRGVAENEQFF	TGTGCCAGCAGTGACCCTAGGGGTGTTGCGGAGAATGAGCAGTTCTTC
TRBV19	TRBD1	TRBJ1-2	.	CATHPTGNYGYTF	TGTGCCACACACCCGACAGGGAACTATGGCTACACCTTC
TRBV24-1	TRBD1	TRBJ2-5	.	CATKRGLGETQYF	TGTGCCACCAAGAGGGGGCTGGGAGAGACCCAGTACTTC
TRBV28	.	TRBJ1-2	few	CASSLRGYGYTF	TGTGCCAGCAGTTTAAGAGGGTATGGCTACACCTTC
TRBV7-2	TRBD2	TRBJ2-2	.	CASSVQRGAVNTGELFF	TGTGCCAGCAGCGTCCAGCGGGGGGCCGTGAACACCGGGGAGCTGTTTTTT
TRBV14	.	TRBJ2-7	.	CASSLPGAGSYEQYF	TGTGCCAGCAGCCTCCCTGGGGCAGGGTCCTACGAGCAGTACTTC
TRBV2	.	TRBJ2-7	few	CASKGGGQAFFEQYF	TGTGCCAGCAAGGGGGGCGGACAGGCATTTTTTGAGCAGTACTTC
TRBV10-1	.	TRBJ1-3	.	CASNLERAEAGNTIYF	TGCGCCAGCAATTTGGAGAGGGCAGAGGCTGGAAACACCATATATTTT
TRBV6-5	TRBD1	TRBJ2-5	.	CASKKGRGQETQYF	TGTGCCAGCAAGAAGGGCAGGGGGCAAGAGACCCAGTACTTC
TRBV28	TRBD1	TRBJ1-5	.	CASTISNRGQPQHF	TGTGCCAGCACAATATCCAACAGGGGGCAGCCCCAGCATTTT
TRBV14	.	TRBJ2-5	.	CASSQDRNRQETQYF	TGTGCCAGCAGCCAAGATCGTAACAGACAAGAGACCCAGTACTTC
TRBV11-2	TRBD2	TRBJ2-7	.	CASSFSAGVFSEQYF	TGTGCCAGCAGCTTTTCGGCGGGAGTATTCTCCGAGCAGTACTTC
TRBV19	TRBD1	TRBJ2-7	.	CASSHDRGRGEQYF	TGTGCCAGTAGCCACGACAGGGGGCGTGGAGAGCAGTACTTC
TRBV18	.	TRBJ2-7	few	CASSPPSGKYEQYF	TGTGCCAGCTCACCACCTTCCGGGAAATACGAGCAGTACTTC
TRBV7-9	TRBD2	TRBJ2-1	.	CASSLYAGGRGGRQFF	TGTGCCAGCAGCTTATACGCGGGAGGAAGGGGGGGACGGCAGTTCTTC
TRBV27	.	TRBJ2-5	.	CASTQGGLETQYF	TGTGCCAGCACCCAAGGGGGTCTAGAGACCCAGTACTTC
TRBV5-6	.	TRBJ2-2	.	CASRGHRAGELFF	TGTGCCAGCAGGGGGCACAGGGCCGGGGAGCTGTTTTTT
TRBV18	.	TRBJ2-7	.	CASSPSLLASEQYF	TGTGCCAGCTCACCAAGTTTACTAGCTTCCGAGCAGTACTTC
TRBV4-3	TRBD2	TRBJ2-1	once	CASSQDRPSRGGADEQFF	TGCGCCAGCAGCCAAGATAGGCCCTCTCGCGGGGGGGCAGATGAGCAGTTCTTC
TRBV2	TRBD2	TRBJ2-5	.	CASSTPTGGETQYF	TGTGCCAGCAGCACCCCCACGGGGGGTGAGACCCAGTACTTC
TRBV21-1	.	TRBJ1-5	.	CASSKGSRGAGNQPQHF	TGTGCCAGCAGCAAAGGGTCCAGGGGCGCGGGCAATCAGCCCCAGCATTTT
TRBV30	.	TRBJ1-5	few	CAYSRDNNQPQHF	TGTGCCTACTCCCGGGACAACAATCAGCCCCAGCATTTT
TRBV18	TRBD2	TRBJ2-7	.	CASLEVAGDPWEQYF	TGTGCCAGCCTCGAGGTAGCGGGGGACCCCTGGGAGCAGTACTTC
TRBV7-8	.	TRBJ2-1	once	CASSLAVGSSYNEQFF	TGTGCCAGCAGCTTAGCGGTCGGGAGCTCCTACAATGAGCAGTTCTTC
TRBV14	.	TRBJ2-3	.	CASSQDILSTDTQYF	TGTGCCAGCAGCCAAGATATCTTAAGCACAGATACGCAGTATTTT
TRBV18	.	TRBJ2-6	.	CASSPRTAKVFGANVLTF	TGTGCCAGCTCACCAAGGACAGCCAAAGTTTTTGGGGCCAACGTCCTGACTTTC
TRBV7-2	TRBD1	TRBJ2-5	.	CATAGGGAETQYF	TGTGCCACCGCAGGGGGCGGGGCAGAGACCCAGTACTTC
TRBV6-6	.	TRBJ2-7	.	CASSYGTHSGEQYF	TGTGCCAGCAGTTACGGGACTCATTCGGGAGAGCAGTACTTC
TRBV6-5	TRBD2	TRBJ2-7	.	CATRTSGPYEQYF	TGTGCCACGAGGACTAGCGGCCCCTACGAGCAGTACTTC
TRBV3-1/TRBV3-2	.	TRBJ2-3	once	CASTWTRSTDTQYF	TGTGCCAGCACCTGGACTCGGAGCACAGATACGCAGTATTTT
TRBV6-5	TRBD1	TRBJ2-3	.	CASSYSRQGAYTQYF	TGTGCCAGCAGTTACTCCCGACAGGGGGCCTATACGCAGTATTTT
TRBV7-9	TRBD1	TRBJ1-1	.	CASSRTGQWGAFF	TGTGCCAGCAGCCGGACAGGACAATGGGGAGCTTTCTTT
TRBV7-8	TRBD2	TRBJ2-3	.	CASSLESGVDTQYF	TGTGCCAGCAGCTTAGAGAGCGGGGTAGATACGCAGTATTTT
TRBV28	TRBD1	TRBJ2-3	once	CASSPRGKSTDTQYF	TGTGCCAGCAGTCCCAGGGGGAAGTCCACAGATACGCAGTATTTT
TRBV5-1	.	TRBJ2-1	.	CASSWVGGEQFF	TGCGCCAGCAGCTGGGTCGGAGGTGAGCAGTTCTTC
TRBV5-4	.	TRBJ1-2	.	CASSLSRVGGYTF	TGTGCCAGCAGCTTGTCCAGGGTAGGCGGCTACACCTTC
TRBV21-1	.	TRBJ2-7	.	CASSKEGGGFWYEQYF	TGTGCCAGCAGCAAAGAGGGAGGGGGGTTCTGGTACGAGCAGTACTTC
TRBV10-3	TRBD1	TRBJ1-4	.	CAISEGRTGGNEKLFF	TGTGCCATCAGTGAGGGGCGGACAGGGGGTAATGAAAAACTGTTTTTT
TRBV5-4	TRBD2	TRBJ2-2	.	CASSSPGLAGSTGELFF	TGTGCCAGCAGCTCTCCGGGACTAGCGGGATCTACCGGGGAGCTGTTTTTT
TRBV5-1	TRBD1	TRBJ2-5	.	CASSLVRDSLGETQYF	TGCGCCAGCAGCTTGGTCCGGGACAGTTTAGGAGAGACCCAGTACTTC
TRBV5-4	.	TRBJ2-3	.	CASSLAGAGIYTDTQYF	TGTGCCAGCAGCTTGGCCGGTGCGGGGATATACACAGATACGCAGTATTTT
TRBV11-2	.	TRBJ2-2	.	CASSLSFDTGELFF	TGTGCCAGCAGCTTATCCTTCGACACCGGGGAGCTGTTTTTT
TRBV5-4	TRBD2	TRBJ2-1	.	CASSLAGGWFF	TGTGCCAGCAGCTTGGCGGGAGGATGGTTCTTC
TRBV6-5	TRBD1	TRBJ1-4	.	CASRRQGPNEKLFF	TGTGCCAGCAGGCGACAGGGGCCTAATGAAAAACTGTTTTTT
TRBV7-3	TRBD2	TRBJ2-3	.	CASRVAGGSTDTQYF	TGTGCCAGCAGAGTAGCGGGAGGTAGCACAGATACGCAGTATTTT
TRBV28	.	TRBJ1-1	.	CASSLQGKAFF	TGTGCCAGCAGTTTACAGGGGAAAGCTTTCTTT
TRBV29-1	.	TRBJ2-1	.	CSVEPSRSNEQFF	TGCAGCGTTGAACCCTCCAGAAGCAATGAGCAGTTCTTC
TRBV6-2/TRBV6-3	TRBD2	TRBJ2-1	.	CASSLTSGGYNEQFF	TGTGCCAGCAGTCTTACTAGCGGGGGTTACAATGAGCAGTTCTTC